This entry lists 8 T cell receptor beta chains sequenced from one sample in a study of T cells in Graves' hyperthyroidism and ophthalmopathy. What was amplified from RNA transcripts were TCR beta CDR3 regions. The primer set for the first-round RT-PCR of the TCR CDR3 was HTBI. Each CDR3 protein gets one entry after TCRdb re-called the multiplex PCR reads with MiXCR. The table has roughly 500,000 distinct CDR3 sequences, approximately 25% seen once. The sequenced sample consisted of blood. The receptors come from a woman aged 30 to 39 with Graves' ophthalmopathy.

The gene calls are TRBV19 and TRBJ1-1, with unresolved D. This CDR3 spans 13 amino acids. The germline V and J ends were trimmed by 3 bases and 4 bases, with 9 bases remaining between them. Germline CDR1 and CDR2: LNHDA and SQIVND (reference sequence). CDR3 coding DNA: TGTGCCAGTAGTATGGTGGTGGCCACTGAAGCTTTCTTT. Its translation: CASSMVVATEAFF. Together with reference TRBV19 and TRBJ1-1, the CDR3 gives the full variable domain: DGGITQSPKYLFRKEGQNVTLSCEQNLNHDAMYWYRQDPGQGLRLIYYSQIVNDFQKGDIAEGYSVSREKKESFPLTVTSAQKNPTAFYLCASSMVVATEAFFGQGTRLTVV.

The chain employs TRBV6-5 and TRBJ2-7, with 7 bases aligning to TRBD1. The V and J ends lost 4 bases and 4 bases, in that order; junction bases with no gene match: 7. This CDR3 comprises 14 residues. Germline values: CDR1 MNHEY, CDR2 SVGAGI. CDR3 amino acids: CASSSGQRMYEQYF. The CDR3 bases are TGTGCCAGCAGTTCGGGACAGAGGATGTACGAGCAGTACTTC.

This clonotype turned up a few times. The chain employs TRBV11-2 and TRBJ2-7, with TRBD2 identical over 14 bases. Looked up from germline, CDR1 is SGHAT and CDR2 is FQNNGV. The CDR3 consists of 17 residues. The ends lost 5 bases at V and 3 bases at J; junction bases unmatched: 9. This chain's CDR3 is CASSRTSGRRSIYEQYF. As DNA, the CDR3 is TGTGCCAGCAGCCGGACTAGCGGGAGGAGGTCTATCTACGAGCAGTACTTC.

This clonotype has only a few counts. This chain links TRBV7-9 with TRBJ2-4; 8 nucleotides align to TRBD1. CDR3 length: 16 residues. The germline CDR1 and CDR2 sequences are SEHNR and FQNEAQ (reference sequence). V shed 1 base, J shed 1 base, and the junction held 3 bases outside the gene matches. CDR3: CASSLGTGGAKNIQYF. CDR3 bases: TGTGCCAGCAGCTTAGGTACAGGGGGTGCCAAAAACATTCAGTACTTC.

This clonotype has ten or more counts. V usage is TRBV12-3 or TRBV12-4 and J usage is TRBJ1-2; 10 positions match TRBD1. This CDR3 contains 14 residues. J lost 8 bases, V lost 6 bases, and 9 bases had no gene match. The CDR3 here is CASRTGTGVLGYTF. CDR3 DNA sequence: TGTGCCAGCAGGACCGGGACAGGGGTTTTGGGCTACACCTTC.

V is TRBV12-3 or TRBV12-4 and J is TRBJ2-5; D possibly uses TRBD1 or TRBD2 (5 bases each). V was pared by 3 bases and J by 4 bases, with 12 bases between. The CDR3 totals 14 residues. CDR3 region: CASSLFFGGETQYF. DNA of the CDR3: TGTGCCAGCAGTTTGTTTTTTGGGGGAGAGACCCAGTACTTC.

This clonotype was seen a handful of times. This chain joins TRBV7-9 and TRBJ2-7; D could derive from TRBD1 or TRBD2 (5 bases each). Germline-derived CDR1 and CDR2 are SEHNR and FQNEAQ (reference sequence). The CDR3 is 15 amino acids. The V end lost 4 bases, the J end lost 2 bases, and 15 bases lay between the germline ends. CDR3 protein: CASSSLGVQPYEQYF. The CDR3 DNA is TGTGCCAGCAGCTCCCTGGGGGTCCAGCCCTACGAGCAGTACTTC.

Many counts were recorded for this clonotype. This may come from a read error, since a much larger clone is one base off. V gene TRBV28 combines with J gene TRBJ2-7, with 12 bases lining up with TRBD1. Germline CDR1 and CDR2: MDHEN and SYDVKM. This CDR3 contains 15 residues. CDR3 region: CASSAPGTGGYKQYF. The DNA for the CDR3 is TGTGCCAGCAGTGCCCCCGGGACAGGGGGCTACAAGCAGTACTTC.